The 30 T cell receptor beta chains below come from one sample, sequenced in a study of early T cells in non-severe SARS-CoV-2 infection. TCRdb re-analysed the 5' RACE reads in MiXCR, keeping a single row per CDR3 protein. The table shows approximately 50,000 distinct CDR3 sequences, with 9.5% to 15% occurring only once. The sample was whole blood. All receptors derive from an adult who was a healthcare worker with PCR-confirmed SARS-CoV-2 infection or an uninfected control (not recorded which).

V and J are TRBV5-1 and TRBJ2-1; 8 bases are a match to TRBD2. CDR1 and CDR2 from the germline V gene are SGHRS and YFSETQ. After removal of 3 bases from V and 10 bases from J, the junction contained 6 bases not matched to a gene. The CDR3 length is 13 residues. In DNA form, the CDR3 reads TGCGCCAGCAGCTATAGCGGGGCCGCCGAGCAGTTCTTC. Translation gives CASSYSGAAEQFF.

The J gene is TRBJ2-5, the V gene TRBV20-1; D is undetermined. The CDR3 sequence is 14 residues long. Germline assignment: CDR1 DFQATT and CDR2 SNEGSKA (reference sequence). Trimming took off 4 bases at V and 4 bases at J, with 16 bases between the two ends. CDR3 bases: TGCAGTGCTAAATCGCTTCGACTGATAGAGACCCAGTACTTC. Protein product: CSAKSLRLIETQYF.

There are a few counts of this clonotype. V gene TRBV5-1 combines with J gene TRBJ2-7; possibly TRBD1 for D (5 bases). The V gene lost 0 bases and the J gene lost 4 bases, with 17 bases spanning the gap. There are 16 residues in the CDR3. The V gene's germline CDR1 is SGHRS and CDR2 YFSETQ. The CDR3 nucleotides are TGCGCCAGCAGCTTGGCGGTGTCGGCGACAGCGTACGAGCAGTACTTC. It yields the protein CASSLAVSATAYEQYF.

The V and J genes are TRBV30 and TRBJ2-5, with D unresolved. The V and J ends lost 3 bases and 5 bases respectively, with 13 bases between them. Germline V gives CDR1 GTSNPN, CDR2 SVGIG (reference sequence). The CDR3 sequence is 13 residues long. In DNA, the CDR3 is TGTGCCTGGAGCCGAATCTCTGGGGAGACCCAGTACTTC. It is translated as CAWSRISGETQYF. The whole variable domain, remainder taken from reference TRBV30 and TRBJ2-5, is SQTIHQWPATLVQPVGSPLSLECTVEGTSNPNLYWYRQAAGRGLQLLFYSVGIGQISSEVPQNLSASRPQDRQFILSSKKLLLSDSGFYLCAWSRISGETQYFGPGTRLLVL.

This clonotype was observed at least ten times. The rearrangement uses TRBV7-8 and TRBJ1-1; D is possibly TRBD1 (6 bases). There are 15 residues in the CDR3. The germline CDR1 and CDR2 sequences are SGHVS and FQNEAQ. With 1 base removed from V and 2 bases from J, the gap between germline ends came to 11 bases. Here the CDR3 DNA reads TGTGCCAGCAGCTTAGGGGGACAAAGAAACACTGAAGCTTTCTTT. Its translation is CASSLGGQRNTEAFF.

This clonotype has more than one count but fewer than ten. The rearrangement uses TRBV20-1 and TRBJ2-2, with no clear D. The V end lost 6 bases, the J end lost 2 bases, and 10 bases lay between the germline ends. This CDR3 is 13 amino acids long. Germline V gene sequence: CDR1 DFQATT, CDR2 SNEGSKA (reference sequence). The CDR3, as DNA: TGCAGTGCCAGGACGGATAACACCGGGGAGCTGTTTTTT. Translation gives CSARTDNTGELFF.

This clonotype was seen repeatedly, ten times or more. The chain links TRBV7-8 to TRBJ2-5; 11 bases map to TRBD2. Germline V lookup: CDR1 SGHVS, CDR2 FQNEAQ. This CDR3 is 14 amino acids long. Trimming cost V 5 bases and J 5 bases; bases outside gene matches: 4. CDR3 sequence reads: CASSAGLAVETQYF. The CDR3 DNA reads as TGTGCCAGCAGCGCGGGACTAGCGGTGGAGACCCAGTACTTC.

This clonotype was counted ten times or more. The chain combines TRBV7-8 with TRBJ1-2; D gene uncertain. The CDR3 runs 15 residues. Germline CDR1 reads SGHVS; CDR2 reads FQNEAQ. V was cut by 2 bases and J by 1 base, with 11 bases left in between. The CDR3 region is CASSLRLADNYGYTF. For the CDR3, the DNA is TGTGCCAGCAGCTTAAGGCTGGCGGATAACTATGGCTACACCTTC.

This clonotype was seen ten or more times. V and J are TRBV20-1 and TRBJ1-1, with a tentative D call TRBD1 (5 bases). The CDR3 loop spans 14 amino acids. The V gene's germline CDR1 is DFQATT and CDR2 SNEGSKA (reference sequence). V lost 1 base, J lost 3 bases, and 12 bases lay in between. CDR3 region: CSARAPGPHTEAFF. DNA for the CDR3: TGCAGTGCTAGAGCTCCGGGACCACACACTGAAGCTTTCTTT.

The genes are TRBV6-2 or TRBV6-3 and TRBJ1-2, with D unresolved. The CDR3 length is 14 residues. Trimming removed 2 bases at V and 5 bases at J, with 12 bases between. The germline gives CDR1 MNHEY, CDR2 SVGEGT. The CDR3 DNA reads TGTGCCAGCAGTTACCATACTGGAGGGTATGGCTACACCTTC. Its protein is CASSYHTGGYGYTF.

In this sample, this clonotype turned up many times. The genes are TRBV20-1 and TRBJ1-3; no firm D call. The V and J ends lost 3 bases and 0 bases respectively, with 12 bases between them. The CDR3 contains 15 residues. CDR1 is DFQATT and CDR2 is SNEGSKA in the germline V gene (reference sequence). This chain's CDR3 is CSARSPATSGNTIYF. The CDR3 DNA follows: TGCAGTGCTAGGAGTCCCGCGACCTCTGGAAACACCATATATTTT.

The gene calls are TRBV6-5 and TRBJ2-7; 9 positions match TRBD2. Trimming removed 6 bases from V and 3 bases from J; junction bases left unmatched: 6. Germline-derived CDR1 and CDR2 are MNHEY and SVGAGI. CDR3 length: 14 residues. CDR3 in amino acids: CASRNSGGIYEQYF. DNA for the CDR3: TGTGCCAGCAGAAACAGCGGGGGGATCTACGAGCAGTACTTC.

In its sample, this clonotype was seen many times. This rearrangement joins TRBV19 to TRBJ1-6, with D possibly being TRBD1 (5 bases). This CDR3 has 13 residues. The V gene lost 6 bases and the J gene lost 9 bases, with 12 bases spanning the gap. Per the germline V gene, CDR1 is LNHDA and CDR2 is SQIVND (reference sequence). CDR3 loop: CASRGGHGSPLHF. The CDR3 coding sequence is TGTGCCAGTAGGGGGGGTCACGGTTCACCCCTCCACTTT.

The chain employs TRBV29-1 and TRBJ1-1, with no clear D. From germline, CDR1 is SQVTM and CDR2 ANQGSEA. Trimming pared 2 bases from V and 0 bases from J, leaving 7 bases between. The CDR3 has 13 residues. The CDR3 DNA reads TGCAGCGTTGAATTAAGACTGAACACTGAAGCTTTCTTT. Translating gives CSVELRLNTEAFF.

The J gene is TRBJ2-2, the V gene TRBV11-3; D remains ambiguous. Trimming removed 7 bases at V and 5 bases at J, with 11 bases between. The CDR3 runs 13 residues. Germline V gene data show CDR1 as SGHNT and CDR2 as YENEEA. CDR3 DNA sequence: TGTGCCAGCATCTTGGTGAGGACCGGGGAGCTGTTTTTT. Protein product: CASILVRTGELFF.

In nucleotides, the CDR3 is TGTGCCAGCAGCTTAGAGCAGGGGTCCTACGAGCAGTACTTC. Its translation is CASSLEQGSYEQYF. This sequence joins TRBV7-8 and TRBJ2-7; D might be TRBD1 (6 bases). Germline V gene data show CDR1 as SGHVS and CDR2 as FQNEAQ. V was trimmed by 1 base and J by 1 base, leaving 8 bases between them. The CDR3 runs to 14 residues.

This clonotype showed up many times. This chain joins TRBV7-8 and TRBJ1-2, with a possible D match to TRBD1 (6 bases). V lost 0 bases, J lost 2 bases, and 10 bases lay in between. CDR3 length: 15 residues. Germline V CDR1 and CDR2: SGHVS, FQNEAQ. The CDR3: CASSLAAGGNYGYTF. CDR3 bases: TGTGCCAGCAGCTTAGCGGCTGGGGGCAACTATGGCTACACCTTC.

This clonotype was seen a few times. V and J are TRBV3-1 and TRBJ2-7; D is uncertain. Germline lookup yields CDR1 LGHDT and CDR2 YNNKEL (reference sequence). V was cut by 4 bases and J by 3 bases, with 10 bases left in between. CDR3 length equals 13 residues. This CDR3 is CASSRDTLYEQYF. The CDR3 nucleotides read TGTGCCAGCAGCCGCGACACCCTCTACGAGCAGTACTTC.

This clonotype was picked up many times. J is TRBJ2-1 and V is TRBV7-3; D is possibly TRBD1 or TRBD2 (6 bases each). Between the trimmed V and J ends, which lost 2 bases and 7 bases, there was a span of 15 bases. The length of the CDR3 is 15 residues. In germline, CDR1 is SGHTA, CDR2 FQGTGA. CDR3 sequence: CASSLGGPFGNEQFF. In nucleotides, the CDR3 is TGTGCCAGCAGCTTAGGGGGGCCTTTTGGGAATGAGCAGTTCTTC.

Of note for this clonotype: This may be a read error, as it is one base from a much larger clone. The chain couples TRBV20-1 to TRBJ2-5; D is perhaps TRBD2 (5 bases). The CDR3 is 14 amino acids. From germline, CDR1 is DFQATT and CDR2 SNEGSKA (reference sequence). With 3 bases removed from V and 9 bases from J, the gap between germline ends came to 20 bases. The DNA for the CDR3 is TGCAGTGCTAGTAGCGCGGCCAACACACGGCCCCAGTACTTC. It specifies CSASSAANTRPQYF.

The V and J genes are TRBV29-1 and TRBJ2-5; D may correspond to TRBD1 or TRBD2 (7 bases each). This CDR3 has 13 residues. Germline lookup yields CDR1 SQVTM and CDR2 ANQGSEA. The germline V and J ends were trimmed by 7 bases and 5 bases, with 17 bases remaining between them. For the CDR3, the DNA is TGCAGCGCTAGGGACAGCGGGGTGGAGACCCAGTACTTC. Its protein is CSARDSGVETQYF. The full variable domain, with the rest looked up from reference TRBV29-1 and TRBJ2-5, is SAVISQKPSRDICQRGTSLTIQCQVDSQVTMMFWYRQQPGQSLTLIATANQGSEATYESGFVIDKFPISRPNLTFSTLTVSNMSPEDSSIYLCSARDSGVETQYFGPGTRLLVL.

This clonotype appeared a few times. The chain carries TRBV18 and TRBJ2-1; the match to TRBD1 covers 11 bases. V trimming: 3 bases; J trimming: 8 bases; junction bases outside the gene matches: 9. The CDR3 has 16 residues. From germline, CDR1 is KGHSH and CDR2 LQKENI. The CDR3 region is CASSPRTGGAGDEQFF. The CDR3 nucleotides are TGTGCCAGCTCACCTCGGACAGGGGGCGCTGGGGATGAGCAGTTCTTC.

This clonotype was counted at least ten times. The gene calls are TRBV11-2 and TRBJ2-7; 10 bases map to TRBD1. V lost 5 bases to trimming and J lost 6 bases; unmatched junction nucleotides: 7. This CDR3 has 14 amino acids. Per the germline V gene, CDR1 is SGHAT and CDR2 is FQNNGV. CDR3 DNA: TGTGCCAGCAGCCACGGGACAGGGGTACGCGAGCAGTACTTC. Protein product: CASSHGTGVREQYF.

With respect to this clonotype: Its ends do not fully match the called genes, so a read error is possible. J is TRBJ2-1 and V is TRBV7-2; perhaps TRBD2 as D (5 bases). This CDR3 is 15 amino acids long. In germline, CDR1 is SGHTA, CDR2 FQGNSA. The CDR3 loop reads CASSLAVGGYNEQFF. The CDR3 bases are TGTGCCAGCAGCCTAGCCGTCGGCGGCTACAATGAGCAGTTCTTC. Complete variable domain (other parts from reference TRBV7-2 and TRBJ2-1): GAGVSQSPSNKVTEKGKDVELRCDPISGHTALYWYRQSLGQGLEFLIYFQGNSAPDKSGLPSDRFSAERTGGSVSTLTIQRTQQEDSAVYLCASSLAVGGYNEQFFGPGTRLTVL.

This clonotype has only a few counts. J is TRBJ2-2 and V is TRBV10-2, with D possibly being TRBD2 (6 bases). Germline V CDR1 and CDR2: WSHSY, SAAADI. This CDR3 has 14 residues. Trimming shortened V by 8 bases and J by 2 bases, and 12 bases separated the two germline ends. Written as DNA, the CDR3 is TGCGCCAGCTGCCGGGACTTCAACACCGGGGAGCTGTTTTTT. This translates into CASCRDFNTGELFF.

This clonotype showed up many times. The CDR3 nucleotides read TGTGCCAGCAGCCCGACGGGACTAGCCTCCTACGAGCAGTACTTC. This encodes CASSPTGLASYEQYF. The chain recombines TRBV28 with TRBJ2-7; 9 bases are shared with TRBD2. This CDR3 comprises 15 residues. The ends lost 6 bases at V and 0 bases at J; junction bases unmatched: 6. Germline V lookup: CDR1 MDHEN, CDR2 SYDVKM.

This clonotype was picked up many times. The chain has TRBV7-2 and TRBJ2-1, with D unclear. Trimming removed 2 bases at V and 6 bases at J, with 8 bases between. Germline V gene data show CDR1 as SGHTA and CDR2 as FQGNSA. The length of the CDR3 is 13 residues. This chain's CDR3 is CASSLNWSNEQFF. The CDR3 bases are TGTGCCAGCAGCTTAAATTGGTCCAATGAGCAGTTCTTC.

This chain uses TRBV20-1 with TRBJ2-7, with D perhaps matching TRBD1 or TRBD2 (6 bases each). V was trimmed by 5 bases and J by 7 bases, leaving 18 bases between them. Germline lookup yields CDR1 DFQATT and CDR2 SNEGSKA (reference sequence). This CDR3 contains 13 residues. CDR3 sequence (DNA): TGCAGTGCTCGGAGGGCAGGGGTGGAGGAGCAGTACTTC. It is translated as CSARRAGVEEQYF.

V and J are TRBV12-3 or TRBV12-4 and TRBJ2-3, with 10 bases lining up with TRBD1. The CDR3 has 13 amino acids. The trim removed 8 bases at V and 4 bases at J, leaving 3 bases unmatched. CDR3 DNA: TGTGCCAGCCGACAGGGGGCTGCAGATACGCAGTATTTT. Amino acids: CASRQGAADTQYF.

CDR3 sequence (DNA): TGTGCCAGCAGCTTATGGGCCGGACAGGAGTCGTATGGCTACACCTTC. It specifies CASSLWAGQESYGYTF. The chain uses TRBV7-2 and TRBJ1-2, with 7 bases that match TRBD1. The V and J ends lost 2 bases and 5 bases, in that order; junction bases with no gene match: 11. The germline V gene has CDR1 SGHTA and CDR2 FQGNSA. The CDR3 length is 16 residues.